This TCR beta chain is drawn from a study of shared clonotypes between healthy human individuals. Turning to this clone: The target antigen is unknown.

Findings and limits, study-wide: Clonotype sharing among donors was thought likely to change with sequencing depth.

This CDR3 contains 15 residues. CDR1 is SEHNR, CDR2 FQNEAQ, per germline (reference sequence). V lost 5 bases to trimming and J lost 3 bases, with 16 bases between them. Clones were sequenced by immunoSEQ multiplex PCR, and TCRdb holds only the in-frame ones, with some missing. The data contain 550,000 to 600,000 clones, around 80% of them singletons. Sequencing was performed on PBMCs. This chain connects TRBV7-9 to TRBJ2-5; perhaps TRBD1 as D (7 bases). This clonotype originated in a woman aged 40 to 49 in good health. Some clones in this sample may be carry-over from other donors' samples. The CDR3 coding sequence is TGTGCCAGCAGCCCGAAAGGGGGGACAGAAGAGACCCAGTACTTC. It codes for CASSPKGGTEETQYF.